This TCR beta chain was sequenced for a study of early T cells in non-severe SARS-CoV-2 infection. TCRdb itself ran the 5' RACE reads through MiXCR, one entry per CDR3 protein. The top ten clones hold less than 4.5% of a sample with about 110,000 distinct CDR3 sequences, approximately 12% of them seen once. This CDR3 is 12 amino acids long. V shed 3 bases, J shed 8 bases, and the junction held 6 bases outside the gene matches. Germline V lookup: CDR1 SQVTM, CDR2 ANQGSEA. Sequencing used whole blood, obtained at baseline. The V gene is TRBV29-1, the J gene TRBJ1-1, with 7 bases that match TRBD1. The clonotype originates from an adult who was a healthcare worker with PCR-confirmed SARS-CoV-2 infection or an uninfected control (not recorded which). The CDR3 loop is CSVEAVTGEAFF. Here the CDR3 DNA reads TGCAGCGTTGAGGCCGTGACAGGGGAAGCTTTCTTT. Full variable domain (missing parts from reference TRBV29-1 and TRBJ1-1): SAVISQKPSRDICQRGTSLTIQCQVDSQVTMMFWYRQQPGQSLTLIATANQGSEATYESGFVIDKFPISRPNLTFSTLTVSNMSPEDSSIYLCSVEAVTGEAFFGQGTRLTVV.